What follows are 3 T cell receptor beta chains derived from one specimen sequenced in a study of molecular identifiers for immune sequencing clone quantification. TCRdb re-called the PCR reads with MiXCR, one entry per CDR3 protein. The sample includes some 650,000 distinct CDR3 sequences, roughly 21% of them seen just once. Input material: naive CD8+ T cells from blood, with Jurkat cell RNA spiked in. Specified subset: FACS-sorted CD8+CD4-CCR7+CD45RA+ naive T cells. Receptors were obtained from a human donor in good health. Some libraries in this study had Jurkat cell RNA spiked in.

This clonotype was seen just once. This likely comes from a read error, as the CDR3 has no conserved phenylalanine or tryptophan at its end. This chain connects TRBV11-2 to TRBJ2-7; 7 nucleotides line up with TRBD1. The CDR3 length is 15 residues. Trimming at V came to 5 bases and at J to 0 bases, leaving 7 bases not matched to a gene. Per germline, CDR1 SGHAT and CDR2 FQNNGV. The CDR3 sequence is CASSLDRRNSYEQYL. CDR3 coding DNA: TGTGCCAGCAGCCTGGACAGGCGAAACTCCTACGAGCAGTACCTC.

This clonotype came up once. The rearrangement joins TRBV11-2 to TRBJ2-1; the match to TRBD2 covers 11 bases. Germline CDR1 reads SGHAT; CDR2 reads FQNNGV. The J segment lost 6 bases and the V segment lost 4 bases, leaving 5 bases of the junction unmatched. The CDR3 consists of 15 residues. CDR3 loop: CASSYTSGGPNEQFF. The CDR3 nucleotides are TGTGCCAGCAGCTACACTAGCGGGGGACCCAATGAGCAGTTCTTC.

This clonotype was seen only a few times. This chain joins TRBV19 and TRBJ1-6; D ambiguous. This CDR3 is built from 13 residues. Germline V lookup: CDR1 LNHDA, CDR2 SQIVND (reference sequence). The V and J ends lost 2 bases and 7 bases respectively, with 6 bases between them. The DNA for the CDR3 is TGTGCCAGTAGTATATTGGGGAATTCACCCCTCCACTTT. It is translated as CASSILGNSPLHF.